What follows are 20 T cell receptor beta chains derived from one specimen sequenced in a study of T-cell reconstitution after alpha-beta-depleted transplantation in children listed by TCRdb under 2016. Receptor amplification or capture employed PCR. TCRdb shows the sequencer as Illumina HiSeq 2500. Molecular barcoding was employed in the preparation of TCR libraries, with unique molecular identifiers being used to normalize TCRbeta repertoire quantification. Using fastp at Q25 and MiXCR, TCRdb reprocessed the public reads and kept productive beta chains. CDR3 protein sequences are deduplicated, and each keeps its most common genes and DNA. The sample table records about 220,000 distinct CDR3 sequences; about 15% of these occur just once. 43% of the sample belongs to the ten largest clones. What the treatment or condition label conveys for this sample: allogeneic hematopoietic cell transplantation with graft depleted of TCRalphabeta T cells and CD19 B cells.

Sequenced here: PBMCs, mostly from graft donor cells, sampled 360 days after TCRalphabeta/CD19-depleted stem cell transplant. Source of these receptors: a male patient aged 2-9 years who had a stem cell transplant for acute lymphoblastic leukemia, so the T cells may come from the graft donor.

This rearrangement joins TRBV5-1 to TRBJ1-5; D is uncertain. The CDR3 is made up of 15 amino acids. Trimming stripped 4 bases from V and 0 bases from J, with 11 bases between. Germline V gives CDR1 SGHRS, CDR2 YFSETQ. CDR3 DNA sequence: TGCGCCAGCAGCCTGGTGGGTAATAGCAATCAGCCCCAGCATTTT. Amino acid sequence: CASSLVGNSNQPQHF.

This chain links TRBV11-2 with TRBJ1-4; 9 bases fit TRBD1. This CDR3 spans 18 amino acids. V trimming: 6 bases; J trimming: 3 bases; junction bases outside the gene matches: 14. In germline, CDR1 is SGHAT, CDR2 FQNNGV. CDR3 protein: CASSPKSTGGASNEKLFF. The CDR3 DNA reads as TGTGCCAGCAGTCCGAAATCGACAGGGGGGGCATCTAATGAAAAACTGTTTTTT. The entire variable domain, with the rest obtained from reference TRBV11-2 and TRBJ1-4, is as follows: EAGVAQSPRYKIIEKRQSVAFWCNPISGHATLYWYQQILGQGPKLLIQFQNNGVVDDSQLPKDRFSAERLKGVDSTLKIQPAKLEDSAVYLCASSPKSTGGASNEKLFFGSGTQLSVL.

In its sample, this clonotype was seen a few times. One junction end disagrees with the germline gene, perhaps due to a read error. The chain carries TRBV12-3 or TRBV12-4 and TRBJ2-1; 11 bases are shared with TRBD2. The CDR3 runs 14 residues. The CDR3 loop reads CASSLAGGPPEQFF. The CDR3 nucleotides are TGTGCCAGCAGCTTAGCGGGGGGGCCCCCTGAGCAGTTCTTC.

This clonotype was seen repeatedly, ten times or more. The chain is built from TRBV7-2 and TRBJ2-1; 8 bases are shared with TRBD2. Germline values: CDR1 SGHTA, CDR2 FQGNSA. The CDR3 sequence is 14 residues long. V gave up 3 bases and J gave up 5 bases; unmatched junction bases: 3. The CDR3 bases are TGTGCCAGCAGCTTTACTAGCGGCGACAATGAGCAGTTCTTC. This encodes CASSFTSGDNEQFF.

The sample holds a few counts of this clonotype. The chain is built from TRBV4-1 and TRBJ2-5; D could derive from TRBD1 or TRBD2 (5 bases each). V gave up 2 bases and J gave up 4 bases, with 11 bases separating them. Germline lookup yields CDR1 MGHRA and CDR2 YSYEKL. This CDR3 has 14 residues. CDR3 loop: CASSQRGLRETQYF. For the CDR3, the DNA is TGCGCCAGCAGCCAACGGGGCTTGCGAGAGACCCAGTACTTC.

The V call is TRBV11-1, the J call TRBJ2-2; D is perhaps TRBD2 (7 bases). Trimming pared 5 bases from V and 1 base from J, leaving 20 bases between. The germline V gene has CDR1 SGHAT and CDR2 FQDESV (reference sequence). The CDR3 length is 18 residues. This CDR3 reads CASSTRGGGLQNTGELFF. CDR3 nucleotide sequence: TGTGCCAGCAGCACTCGAGGGGGGGGACTACAGAACACCGGGGAGCTGTTTTTT.

This sequence joins TRBV5-4 and TRBJ1-3; 7 bases agree with TRBD1. Germline V gives CDR1 SGHNT, CDR2 YYREEE (reference sequence). V was clipped by 6 bases and J by 7 bases; unmatched bases: 10. The CDR3 has 14 amino acids. This CDR3 is CASTPGQDRNTIYF. DNA for the CDR3: TGTGCCAGCACCCCAGGACAGGATCGTAACACCATATATTTT.

This clonotype was observed at least ten times. This chain uses TRBV12-3 or TRBV12-4 with TRBJ2-3; TRBD2 might be the D (5 bases). The CDR3 runs 14 residues. V dropped 3 bases and J dropped 0 bases, with 7 bases sitting between them. The CDR3 protein is CASSFLASTDTQYF. The CDR3 DNA reads TGTGCCAGCAGTTTTCTAGCAAGCACAGATACGCAGTATTTT.

This clonotype occurred a few times. V usage is TRBV15 and J usage is TRBJ2-1; TRBD2 is a possible D gene (7 bases). The V and J ends lost 0 bases and 11 bases respectively, with 11 bases between them. Germline lookup yields CDR1 LNHNV and CDR2 YYDKDF (reference sequence). This CDR3 has 13 amino acids. CDR3 DNA sequence: TGTGCCACCAGCAGAGACCGGGGGGCCAAGCAGTTCTTC. Protein product: CATSRDRGAKQFF. Full variable domain (missing parts from reference TRBV15 and TRBJ2-1): DAMVIQNPRYQVTQFGKPVTLSCSQTLNHNVMYWYQQKSSQAPKLLFHYYDKDFNNEADTPDNFQSRRPNTSFCFLDIRSPGLGDTAMYLCATSRDRGAKQFFGPGTRLTVL.

J is TRBJ2-7 and V is TRBV28; 9 nucleotides agree with TRBD1. Germline-derived CDR1 and CDR2 are MDHEN and SYDVKM. This CDR3 comprises 16 residues. Trimming removed 2 bases from V and 3 bases from J; junction bases left unmatched: 8. The DNA of the CDR3 is TGTGCCAGCAGTTTACCCCACAGGGGGCAAGGCTACGAGCAGTACTTC. It codes for CASSLPHRGQGYEQYF.

The chain couples TRBV11-2 to TRBJ2-7; the D is unclear. Trimming cost V 2 bases and J 7 bases, with 18 bases left between them. Germline CDR1 is SGHAT and CDR2 is FQNNGV. The CDR3 extends over 15 amino acids. CDR3 in DNA: TGTGCCAGCAGCTTATACCGGGCCCTCTACGTGGAGCAGTACTTC. It is translated as CASSLYRALYVEQYF.

This clonotype was counted ten times or more. V usage is TRBV7-2 and J usage is TRBJ1-1; D is undetermined. Looked up from germline, CDR1 is SGHTA and CDR2 is FQGNSA. The CDR3 has 14 amino acids. V dropped 1 base and J dropped 4 bases, with 10 bases sitting between them. In nucleotides, the CDR3 is TGTGCCAGCAGCTTAGACGGGGATAGCACTGAAGCTTTCTTT. Translating it yields CASSLDGDSTEAFF. Full variable domain (rest looked up from reference TRBV7-2 and TRBJ1-1): GAGVSQSPSNKVTEKGKDVELRCDPISGHTALYWYRQSLGQGLEFLIYFQGNSAPDKSGLPSDRFSAERTGGSVSTLTIQRTQQEDSAVYLCASSLDGDSTEAFFGQGTRLTVV.

V gene TRBV12-3 or TRBV12-4 combines with J gene TRBJ2-1; the match to TRBD2 covers 8 bases. The CDR3 contains 14 residues. J was trimmed by 8 bases and V by 5 bases; bases with no gene match: 8. CDR3 bases: TGTGCCAGCAGTCTGAGACTAGCGCCCGATGAGCAGTTCTTC. Residues: CASSLRLAPDEQFF.

This clonotype has only a few counts. This rearrangement joins TRBV5-1 to TRBJ2-7; 7 bases match TRBD1. Germline loops: CDR1 SGHRS, CDR2 YFSETQ. Germline trimming cut 4 bases from V and 0 bases from J; bases unmatched to any gene: 4. The CDR3 length is 14 residues. The CDR3 DNA follows: TGCGCCAGCAGCATCGACAGGGTCTCCTACGAGCAGTACTTC. Its protein is CASSIDRVSYEQYF.

This clonotype turned up a few times. For the CDR3, the DNA is TGTGCCAGCAGCTTAGGACAGATAACCTACAATGAGCAGTTCTTC. Translation: CASSLGQITYNEQFF. The gene calls are TRBV7-2 and TRBJ2-1; maybe TRBD1 (5 bases). The length of the CDR3 is 15 residues. From germline, CDR1 is SGHTA and CDR2 FQGNSA. V was cut by 1 base and J by 2 bases, with 9 bases left in between.

This clonotype was observed many times. The V gene is TRBV28, the J gene TRBJ2-1, with TRBD2 matching 8 bases. The J segment lost 7 bases and the V segment lost 2 bases, leaving 7 bases of the junction unmatched. CDR1 MDHEN and CDR2 SYDVKM come from the germline V gene. This CDR3 is 15 amino acids long. The CDR3 region is CASSLGLAGRNEQFF. CDR3 coding DNA: TGTGCCAGCAGTTTAGGGCTAGCGGGTCGAAATGAGCAGTTCTTC.

J is TRBJ2-7 and V is TRBV12-3 or TRBV12-4; possible D gene TRBD2, 7 bases. CDR3 length: 14 amino acids. Deletions cut 10 bases from V and 4 bases from J, with 20 bases between. This chain's CDR3 is CATKLGGAEYEQYF. Written as DNA, the CDR3 is TGTGCCACCAAGTTGGGGGGGGCGGAATACGAGCAGTACTTC.

This clonotype was seen many times. This sequence joins TRBV29-1 and TRBJ2-7; D perhaps matches TRBD1 (7 bases). V lost 4 bases and J lost 3, with 16 bases in between. Germline-derived CDR1 and CDR2 are SQVTM and ANQGSEA. This CDR3 region has 14 residues. In nucleotides, the CDR3 is TGCAGCGTTGGCGGCAGGGGGGCTCTCTACGAGCAGTACTTC. Translating gives CSVGGRGALYEQYF.

This rearrangement joins TRBV12-3 or TRBV12-4 to TRBJ2-1; D may be TRBD2 (7 bases). The length of the CDR3 is 16 residues. Trimming took 6 bases from V and 0 from J, leaving 15 bases between them. The CDR3 nucleotides are TGTGCCAGCAGCCCGGTGGCGGGGGCCTCCTACAATGAGCAGTTCTTC. Protein: CASSPVAGASYNEQFF.

The chain links TRBV11-2 to TRBJ2-1, with a possible D match to TRBD1 (6 bases). Germline V gene data show CDR1 as SGHAT and CDR2 as FQNNGV. Trimming removed 5 bases at V and 0 bases at J, with 11 bases between. There are 15 residues in the CDR3. The CDR3 sequence is CASSPGQISYNEQFF. In DNA, the CDR3 is TGTGCCAGCAGCCCCGGACAGATCTCCTACAATGAGCAGTTCTTC.